A single T cell receptor (beta chain) is shown here with its context. The antigen is unknown. Constant-region priming of around 500 ng total RNA yielded TCR beta cDNA. Modified slightly, ARM-PCR produced TCR beta libraries over three nested multiplex PCR rounds. A single record per CDR3 protein comes from TCRdb applying MiXCR to the multiplex PCR reads. The sample records about 44,000 distinct CDR3 sequences, 75% being singletons. The roughly 18-32 mg bulk tissue piece was not sorted before simultaneous RNA and DNA extraction. The entry originates in a study of tumor-infiltrating lymphocytes in primary liver carcinoma. General study points: Tumor-blood pairs (like tumor-adjacent pairs) overlapped less than tumor region pairs did. Tumors and blood were compared for top-250-clone fraction, and tumors had the significantly higher value (p = 0.039).

The receptor's source is a woman aged 25 to 45 with primary liver carcinoma and hepatitis B virus infection. The sample comprised tumor-adjacent normal liver tissue.

The CDR3 nucleotides read TGTGCCAGCCGATTGACATGGACGGCAAACATTCAGTACTTC. Amino acids: CASRLTWTANIQYF. The chain is built from TRBV5-5 and TRBJ2-4; D unresolved. V was shortened by 7 bases and J by 6 bases, with 17 bases between the two germline ends. Germline V gene sequence: CDR1 SGHKS, CDR2 YYEKEE (reference sequence). CDR3 length: 14 amino acids.